This TCR beta chain was sequenced during a study of CD8 T cells in ankylosing spondylitis. Findings and limits, study-wide: Enrichment of disease-linked clones was reportedly significant in matched ankylosing spondylitis synovial fluid. Past research had described some motif variants in reactive arthritis synovial fluid and blood. One TCR beta motif, made up of under ten highly homologous variants, appeared characteristic of ankylosing spondylitis blood.

At least ten counts were recorded for this clonotype. The antigen remains undetermined. By quantitative 5'-RACE with molecular barcodes, the TCR beta libraries were made. TCRdb redid the calling of the 5' RACE reads with MiXCR, one entry per CDR3 protein. In the table there are approximately 100,000 distinct CDR3 sequences, roughly 8.3% of which are singletons. The germline CDR1 and CDR2 sequences are SGHDT and YYEEEE. The CDR3 contains 16 residues. With 1 base removed from V and 4 bases from J, the gap between germline ends came to 17 bases. The sequenced sample was blood, either unsorted or a sorted T cell fraction (not recorded which). The sequence came from a male donor with ankylosing spondylitis or in good health (not recorded which). The rearrangement uses TRBV5-6 and TRBJ1-2; D is ambiguous. CDR3 protein: CASSLISWGESYGYTF. CDR3 bases: TGTGCCAGCAGCTTGATTAGTTGGGGTGAATCCTATGGCTACACCTTC.